What follows are 21 T cell receptor beta chains derived from one specimen sequenced in a study of T-cell reconstitution after alpha-beta-depleted transplantation in children. For TCRbeta, the library was prepared with unique molecular identifiers. TCRdb re-analysed the PCR reads in MiXCR, keeping a single row per CDR3 protein. The table has more than 25,000 distinct CDR3 sequences, roughly 6% seen once. The specimen was PBMCs, mostly from graft donor cells, collected 180 days after TCRalphabeta/CD19-depleted stem cell transplant. These receptors all come from a male patient younger than 18 who had a stem cell transplant for acute myeloid leukemia, so the T cells may come from the graft donor.

This clonotype came up many times. The chain links TRBV9 to TRBJ2-2; TRBD2 matches 11 bases. CDR3 length: 15 residues. The germline CDR1 and CDR2 sequences are SGDLS and YYNGEE. Trimming at V came to 4 bases and at J to 7 bases, leaving 6 bases not matched to a gene. The CDR3 DNA reads as TGTGCCAGCAGCCGTAGCGGGAGGGGTGGCGGGGAGCTGTTTTTT. Its translation: CASSRSGRGGGELFF.

This clonotype has only a few counts. The chain has TRBV5-3 and TRBJ2-7, with 7 bases matching TRBD2. TRBV5-3 is noted as an ORF with a role that remains uncertain. Unmatched junction bases numbered 14, after V lost 4 bases and J lost 4 bases. The CDR3 sequence is 16 residues long. CDR3 protein: CARSPLADQLIYEQYF. CDR3 in DNA: TGTGCCAGAAGCCCCCTAGCGGATCAACTCATTTACGAGCAGTACTTC.

The sample holds many counts of this clonotype. The rearrangement joins TRBV7-9 to TRBJ1-5; 10 bases line up with TRBD1. With 1 base clipped from V and 5 bases from J, the junction kept 2 bases outside the gene matches. The germline V gene encodes CDR1 SEHNR and CDR2 FQNEAQ (reference sequence). The CDR3 is made up of 15 amino acids. The CDR3 nucleotides are TGTGCCAGCAGCTTAGGGGGACAGGGGTATCAGCCCCAGCATTTT. It translates to CASSLGGQGYQPQHF.

A note on this clonotype: A much bigger clone sits one base away, suggesting this may be a read error. This chain uses TRBV20-1 with TRBJ2-2; 15 positions match TRBD2. This CDR3 spans 16 amino acids. Germline CDR1 DFQATT, CDR2 SNEGSKA (reference sequence). Here the CDR3 DNA reads TGCTGTGCTTCGGGACTAGCGGGAGGCGGAACCGGGGAGCTGTTTTTT. Translation: CCASGLAGGGTGELFF.

The chain links TRBV7-9 to TRBJ1-4; a possible D gene is TRBD1 (5 bases). Trimming cost V 6 bases and J 5 bases, with 10 bases left between them. This CDR3 spans 13 amino acids. The germline CDR1 and CDR2 sequences are SEHNR and FQNEAQ (reference sequence). In DNA form, the CDR3 reads TGTGCCAGCAGGGAGGGGTCAAATGAAAAACTGTTTTTT. This gives the protein CASREGSNEKLFF.

This clonotype was found many times. The V and J genes are TRBV15 and TRBJ2-3; D remains ambiguous. Germline V gene lookup returns CDR1 LNHNV and CDR2 YYDKDF (reference sequence). Trimming pared 3 bases from V and 0 bases from J, leaving 16 bases between. This CDR3 comprises 17 residues. CDR3 amino acids: CATSRGLVLGSTDTQYF. The CDR3 nucleotides are TGTGCCACCAGCAGGGGATTGGTCTTGGGCAGCACAGATACGCAGTATTTT.

The sample holds many counts of this clonotype. J is TRBJ1-4 and V is TRBV18; D gene ambiguous. This CDR3 region has 15 residues. Germline V gene data show CDR1 as KGHSH and CDR2 as LQKENI. V gave up 3 bases and J gave up 8 bases, with 16 bases separating them. CDR3 amino acids: CASSPPVRAGEKLFF. CDR3 in DNA: TGTGCCAGCTCACCCCCGGTGAGGGCGGGAGAAAAACTGTTTTTT.

At least ten counts were recorded for this clonotype. The chain joins TRBV14 to TRBJ2-5; 7 bases are shared with TRBD2. The CDR3 extends over 14 amino acids. Germline CDR1 is SGHDN and CDR2 is FVKESK. V dropped 4 bases and J dropped 4; count of bases not matched to a gene: 6. The DNA for the CDR3 is TGTGCCAGCAGCCCCTTGGGACTACCAGAGACCCAGTACTTC. As protein: CASSPLGLPETQYF.

This clonotype was found many times. The chain uses TRBV27 and TRBJ1-5; 8 nucleotides align to TRBD1. The V gene's germline CDR1 is MNHEY and CDR2 SMNVEV (reference sequence). J lost 4 bases, V lost 6 bases, and 8 bases had no gene match. The CDR3 has 15 amino acids. The CDR3 nucleotides read TGTGCCAGCAGCCGTGGGACAGGATCGAATCAGCCCCAGCATTTT. This gives the protein CASSRGTGSNQPQHF.

This clonotype was seen ten or more times. The chain employs TRBV12-5 and TRBJ2-1; the match to TRBD2 covers 9 bases. The V segment lost 3 bases and the J segment 0 bases; nucleotides outside the gene matches: 0. CDR1 is LGHNT, CDR2 FRNRAP, per germline. The CDR3 is 15 amino acids. The CDR3 DNA reads as TGTGCTAGTGGTTTTAGCGGGAGCTCCTACAATGAGCAGTTCTTC. Translated, it gives CASGFSGSSYNEQFF.

This clonotype was seen at least ten times. The gene calls are TRBV16 and TRBJ1-1; D gene unclear. The CDR3 spans 11 residues. The germline V gene encodes CDR1 KGHSY and CDR2 FQNENV. V was shortened by 0 bases and J by 8 bases, with 4 bases between the two germline ends. The CDR3 nucleotides read TGTGCCAGCAGCCAATCGACAGAAGCTTTCTTT. Translating gives CASSQSTEAFF.

This clonotype was detected ten times or more. The gene calls are TRBV12-3 or TRBV12-4 and TRBJ2-7; a weak D match, TRBD2 (6 bases). The CDR3 covers 15 residues. Trimming took off 6 bases at V and 8 bases at J, with 23 bases between the two ends. This CDR3 is CASSLGGTGTSQQYF. CDR3 coding DNA: TGTGCCAGCAGCCTAGGAGGGACTGGCACCTCTCAGCAGTACTTC.

This clonotype was recorded at least ten times. This rearrangement joins TRBV5-5 to TRBJ1-1; a weak D match, TRBD1 (5 bases). CDR1 and CDR2 from the germline V gene are SGHKS and YYEKEE (reference sequence). Trimming took off 2 bases at V and 0 bases at J, with 14 bases between the two ends. CDR3 length equals 16 residues. The DNA for the CDR3 is TGTGCCAGCAGCTTCGAGCGATTAGGGGTGAACACTGAAGCTTTCTTT. This encodes CASSFERLGVNTEAFF.

There are many counts of this clonotype. The chain recombines TRBV7-2 with TRBJ1-6; D not certain. Germline V gene lookup returns CDR1 SGHTA and CDR2 FQGNSA. CDR3 length: 16 residues. V was cut by 1 base and J by 10 bases, with 17 bases left in between. CDR3 sequence reads: CASSLEGRRWSSPLHF. In DNA form, the CDR3 reads TGTGCCAGCAGCTTAGAGGGCCGCAGGTGGAGCTCACCCCTCCACTTT.

This clonotype has ten or more counts. V usage is TRBV9 and J usage is TRBJ2-2; D perhaps matches TRBD2 (6 bases). Germline CDR1 and CDR2: SGDLS and YYNGEE. V was shortened by 0 bases and J by 1 base, with 10 bases between the two germline ends. The CDR3 contains 16 residues. CDR3: CASSVATGGNTGELFF. CDR3 nucleotides: TGTGCCAGCAGCGTAGCTACCGGGGGGAACACCGGGGAGCTGTTTTTT.

This chain uses TRBV6-1 with TRBJ1-1; TRBD1 matches 8 bases. The CDR3 totals 14 residues. Germline assignment: CDR1 MNHNS and CDR2 SASEGT. J lost 1 base, V lost 4 bases, and 2 bases had no gene match. CDR3 coding DNA: TGTGCCAGCAGTGTACAGGGGGGGAACACTGAAGCTTTCTTT. It encodes CASSVQGGNTEAFF.

This clonotype has ten or more counts. The chain is built from TRBV7-9 and TRBJ2-1, with 7 positions matching TRBD1. There are 15 residues in the CDR3. Trimming took 2 bases from V and 9 from J; bases not matched to a gene: 10. Germline V gives CDR1 SEHNR, CDR2 FQNEAQ (reference sequence). The CDR3 DNA sequence: TGTGCCAGCAGCTTACGACAGGGTTGGGATAGTGAGCAGTTCTTC. Protein: CASSLRQGWDSEQFF.

Ten or more counts support this clonotype. The chain recombines TRBV9 with TRBJ2-3, with 8 bases aligning to TRBD2. Trimming removed 1 base from V and 4 bases from J; junction bases left unmatched: 5. The germline V gene has CDR1 SGDLS and CDR2 YYNGEE. The CDR3 is 15 amino acids. This CDR3 reads CASSVLSGSPDTQYF. CDR3 nucleotide sequence: TGTGCCAGCAGCGTACTAAGCGGGAGCCCAGATACGCAGTATTTT.

The chain joins TRBV20-1 to TRBJ1-4, with 9 bases identical to TRBD1. The CDR3 is 14 residues long. Germline CDR1 DFQATT, CDR2 SNEGSKA (reference sequence). V shed 2 bases, J shed 10 bases, and the junction held 8 bases outside the gene matches. This CDR3 reads CSARSTQGAGKLFF. The CDR3 region has the DNA TGCAGTGCTAGAAGTACACAGGGGGCGGGAAAACTGTTTTTT.

The rearrangement uses TRBV20-1 and TRBJ2-5, with 12 nucleotides matching TRBD2. The length of the CDR3 is 13 residues. Germline-derived CDR1 and CDR2 are DFQATT and SNEGSKA (reference sequence). J lost 4 bases, V lost 5 bases, and 2 bases had no gene match. CDR3 coding DNA: TGCAGTGCTGCGGGACTAGCGGGAGAGACCCAGTACTTC. The encoded protein is CSAAGLAGETQYF.

This clonotype was recorded many times. The chain joins TRBV7-9 to TRBJ2-2; D unclear. The germline V gene has CDR1 SEHNR and CDR2 FQNEAQ (reference sequence). Deletions cut 3 bases from V and 6 bases from J, with 5 bases between. The CDR3 sequence is 12 residues long. The CDR3 sequence: CASSFVAGELFF. CDR3 bases: TGTGCCAGCAGCTTTGTGGCCGGGGAGCTGTTTTTT.